This T cell receptor (beta chain) was identified in a study of OX40 agonist ivuxolimab in advanced cancers. About the research overall: Patients treated during dose escalation were battling hepatocellular carcinoma, melanoma, renal cell or head and neck cancer. Of the participants, roughly 40% had some prior anti-PD-1, anti-PD-L1 or anti-CTLA-4 therapy, which was allowed.

Turning to this clone: What it binds is not known.

General study points: Low levels of normalized T-cell clonal expansion also appeared in some nonresponders.

The table came from immunoSEQ multiplex PCR; TCRdb's copy has only in-frame clones and leaves some out. The sample shows 60,000 to 70,000 clones, around 80% of them seen only once. Sequences were derived from CD4+ or CD8+ T cells sorted from blood, sampled in a trial of the OX40 agonist ivuxolimab. This clonotype was sampled from an adult with an advanced solid tumor such as melanoma, head and neck, liver or kidney cancer.

The CDR3 DNA reads TGTGCCAGCAGCTTAGCTGGGGACGCGCGGGCCAAAAACATTCAGTACTTC. As protein: CASSLAGDARAKNIQYF. This chain joins TRBV7-9 and TRBJ2-4, with D perhaps assigned TRBD1 or TRBD2 (5 bases each). The V gene lost 0 bases and the J gene lost 1 base, with 13 bases spanning the gap. This CDR3 comprises 17 residues. Germline values: CDR1 SEHNR, CDR2 FQNEAQ (reference sequence).